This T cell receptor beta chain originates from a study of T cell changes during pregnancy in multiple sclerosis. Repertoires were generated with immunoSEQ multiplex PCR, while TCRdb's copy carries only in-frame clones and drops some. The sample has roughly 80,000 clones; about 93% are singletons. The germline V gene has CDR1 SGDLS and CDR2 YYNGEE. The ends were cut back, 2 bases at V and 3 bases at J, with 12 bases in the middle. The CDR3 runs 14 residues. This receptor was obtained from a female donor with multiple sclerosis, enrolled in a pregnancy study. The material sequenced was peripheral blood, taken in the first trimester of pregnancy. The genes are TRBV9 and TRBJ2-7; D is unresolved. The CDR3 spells CASSVSGSHYEQYF. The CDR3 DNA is TGTGCCAGCAGCGTGTCCGGGTCCCACTACGAGCAGTACTTC.